The sequence of this TCR beta chain was determined in a study of cytomegalovirus exposure and HLA in healthy donors. Study-level findings and limits: In a later analysis, specific HLA alleles were associated with approximately 17,000 TCR beta sequences at a 0.05 false discovery rate. Among the CMV-associated chains, three were confirmed in vitro as specific for CMV antigens.

The PCR contained 60 Vbeta and 13 Jbeta primers. Assay used: immunoSEQ multiplex PCR; TCRdb lists only in-frame clones, some missing. The sample consists of 150,000 to 200,000 clones, roughly 79% of them appearing once. Regarding this clone: What it binds is not known.

The sequenced sample consisted of PBMCs. This receptor was obtained from a middle-aged woman in good health and CMV-seronegative.

CDR3 DNA: TGTGCCAGCAGCTCTGGCGGGAGCGCAGATACGCAGTATTTT. It codes for CASSSGGSADTQYF. The chain joins TRBV7-3 to TRBJ2-3; 7 positions match TRBD2. The V gene end was trimmed by 4 bases and the J gene end by 4 bases; junction bases not matched to a gene: 5. The germline V gene encodes CDR1 SGHTA and CDR2 FQGTGA. This CDR3 region has 14 residues.